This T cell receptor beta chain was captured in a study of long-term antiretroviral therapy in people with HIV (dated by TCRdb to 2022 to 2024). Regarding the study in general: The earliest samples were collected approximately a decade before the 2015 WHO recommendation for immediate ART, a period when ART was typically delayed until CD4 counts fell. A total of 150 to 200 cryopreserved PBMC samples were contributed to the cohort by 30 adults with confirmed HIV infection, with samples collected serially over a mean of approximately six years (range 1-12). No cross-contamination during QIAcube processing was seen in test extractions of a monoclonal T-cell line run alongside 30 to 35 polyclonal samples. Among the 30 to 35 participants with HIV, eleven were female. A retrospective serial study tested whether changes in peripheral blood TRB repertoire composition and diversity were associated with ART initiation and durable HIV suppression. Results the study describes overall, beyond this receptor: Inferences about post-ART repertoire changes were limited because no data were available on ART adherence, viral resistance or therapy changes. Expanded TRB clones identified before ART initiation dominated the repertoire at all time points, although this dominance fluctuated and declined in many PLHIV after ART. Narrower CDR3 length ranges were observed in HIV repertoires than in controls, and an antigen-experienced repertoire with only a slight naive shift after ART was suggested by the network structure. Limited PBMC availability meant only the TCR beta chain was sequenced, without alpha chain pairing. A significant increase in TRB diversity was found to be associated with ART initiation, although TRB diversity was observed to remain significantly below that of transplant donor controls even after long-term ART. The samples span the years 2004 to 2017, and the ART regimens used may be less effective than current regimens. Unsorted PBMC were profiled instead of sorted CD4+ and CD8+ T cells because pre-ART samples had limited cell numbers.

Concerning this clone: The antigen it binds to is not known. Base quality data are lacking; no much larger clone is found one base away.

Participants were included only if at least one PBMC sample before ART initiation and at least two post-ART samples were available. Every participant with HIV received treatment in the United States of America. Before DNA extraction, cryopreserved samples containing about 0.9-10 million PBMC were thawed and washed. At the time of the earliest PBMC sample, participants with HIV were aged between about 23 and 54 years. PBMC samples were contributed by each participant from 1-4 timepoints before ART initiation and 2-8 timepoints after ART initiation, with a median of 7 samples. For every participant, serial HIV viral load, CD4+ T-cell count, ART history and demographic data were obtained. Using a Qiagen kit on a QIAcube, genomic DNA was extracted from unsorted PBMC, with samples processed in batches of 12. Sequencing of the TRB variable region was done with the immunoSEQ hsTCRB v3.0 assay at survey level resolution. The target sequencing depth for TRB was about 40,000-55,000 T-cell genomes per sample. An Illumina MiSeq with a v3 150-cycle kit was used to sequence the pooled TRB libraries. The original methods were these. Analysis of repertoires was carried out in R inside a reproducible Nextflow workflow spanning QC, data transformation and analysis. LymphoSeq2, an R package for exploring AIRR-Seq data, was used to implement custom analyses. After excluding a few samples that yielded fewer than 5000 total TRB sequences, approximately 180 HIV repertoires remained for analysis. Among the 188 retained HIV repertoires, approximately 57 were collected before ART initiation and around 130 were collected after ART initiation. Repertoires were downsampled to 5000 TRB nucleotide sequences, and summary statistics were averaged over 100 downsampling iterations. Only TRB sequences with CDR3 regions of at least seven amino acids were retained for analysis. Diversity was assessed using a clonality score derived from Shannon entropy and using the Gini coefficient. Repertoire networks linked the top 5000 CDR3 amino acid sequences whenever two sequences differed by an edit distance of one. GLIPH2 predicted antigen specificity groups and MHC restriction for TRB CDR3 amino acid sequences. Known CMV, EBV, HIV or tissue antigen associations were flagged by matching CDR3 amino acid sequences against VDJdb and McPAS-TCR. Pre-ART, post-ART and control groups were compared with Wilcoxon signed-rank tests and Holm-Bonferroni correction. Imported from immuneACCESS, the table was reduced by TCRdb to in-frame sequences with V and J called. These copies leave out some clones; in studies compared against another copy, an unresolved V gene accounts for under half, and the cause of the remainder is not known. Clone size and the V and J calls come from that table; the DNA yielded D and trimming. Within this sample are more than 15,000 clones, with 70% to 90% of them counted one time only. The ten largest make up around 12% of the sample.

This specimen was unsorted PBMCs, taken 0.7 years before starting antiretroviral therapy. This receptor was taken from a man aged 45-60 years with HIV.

In nucleotide form, the sequence is TGCGCCAGCAGCCAAGATCGAGGCATCTCTGGAAACACCATATATTTT. Protein translation: CASSQDRGISGNTIYF. The chain joins TRBV4-3 to TRBJ1-3; too little of a D gene remains to name it. The CDR3 measures 16 amino acids from cysteine to phenylalanine. The CDR3 DNA has 48 bases and is translated from base 1. The junction shows trimming of 0 bases on V and 0 bases on J, plus 9 bases between the germline ends. CDR1 and CDR2 are drawn from the germline V gene: LGHNA, YSLEER.